Below are 27 T cell receptor beta chains sequenced from a single sample in a study of blood T cell repertoires in COVID-19. Produced via immunoSEQ multiplex PCR; TCRdb's table is partial and in-frame only. The data show some 120,000 clones, 85% to 90% seen once. Sequenced input: peripheral blood. The receptors originated from a human donor in a cohort sampled during active COVID-19.

This clone occurred once. The chain recombines TRBV27 with TRBJ2-3; 9 nucleotides line up with TRBD2. The CDR3 is made up of 15 amino acids. Germline V gene sequence: CDR1 MNHEY, CDR2 SMNVEV (reference sequence). V shed 7 bases, J shed 0 bases, and the junction held 5 bases outside the gene matches. CDR3 coding DNA: TGTGCCAGCACCTCCGGGACTAGCAGCACAGATACGCAGTATTTT. This encodes CASTSGTSSTDTQYF.

This clone was observed once. The chain recombines TRBV7-2 with TRBJ2-7; weak D call: TRBD2 (6 bases). The V gene lost 1 base and the J gene lost 3 bases, with 16 bases spanning the gap. Germline values: CDR1 SGHTA, CDR2 FQGNSA. The CDR3 totals 16 residues. CDR3 DNA: TGTGCCAGCAGCTTAGTGTCAGGCGGAGGGTTCTACGAGCAGTACTTC. Amino acids: CASSLVSGGGFYEQYF.

V is TRBV3-1 (or the pseudogene TRBV3-2) and J is TRBJ1-2; TRBD1 matches at 8 bases. Unmatched junction bases numbered 9, after V lost 2 bases and J lost 4 bases. Germline CDR1 LGHDT, CDR2 YNNKEL (reference sequence). CDR3 length equals 16 residues. DNA for the CDR3: TGTGCCAGCAGCCAACGGGACAGGCGACTACTCTATGGCTACACCTTC. Its translation: CASSQRDRRLLYGYTF.

This sequence joins TRBV5-1 and TRBJ2-7, with D maybe TRBD2 (5 bases). Looked up from germline, CDR1 is SGHRS and CDR2 is YFSETQ. This CDR3 contains 15 residues. V lost 0 bases and J lost 1, with 11 bases in between. This CDR3 reads CASSLDQPGSYEQYF. CDR3 coding DNA: TGCGCCAGCAGCTTGGACCAGCCGGGATCCTACGAGCAGTACTTC.

CDR3 coding DNA: TGTGCCAGCAGCATACTAGCGGGACTTACGAACACCGGGGAGCTGTTTTTT. It translates to CASSILAGLTNTGELFF. The chain employs TRBV11-2 and TRBJ2-2, with 10 bases identical to TRBD2. V was clipped by 5 bases and J by 0 bases; unmatched bases: 6. The CDR3 length is 17 residues. Germline V lookup: CDR1 SGHAT, CDR2 FQNNGV.

The chain recombines TRBV28 with TRBJ2-1, with 13 bases identical to TRBD2. The V gene end was trimmed by 8 bases and the J gene end by 9 bases; junction bases not matched to a gene: 7. The V gene's germline CDR1 is MDHEN and CDR2 SYDVKM. CDR3 length: 14 amino acids. The DNA for the CDR3 is TGTGCCAGCTCACTAGCGGGAGGGTTGCGTGAGCAGTTCTTC. Amino acids: CASSLAGGLREQFF.

This chain connects TRBV6-5 to TRBJ1-5; D is perhaps TRBD1 (6 bases). Germline CDR1 MNHEY, CDR2 SVGAGI. The ends were cut back, 6 bases at V and 1 base at J, with 10 bases in the middle. This CDR3 region has 14 residues. CDR3 protein: CASRHRESNQPQHF. In nucleotides, the CDR3 is TGTGCCAGCAGGCACAGGGAGAGCAATCAGCCCCAGCATTTT.

This clone was found a few times. The V call is TRBV28, the J call TRBJ1-1; D gene unclear. Looked up from germline, CDR1 is MDHEN and CDR2 is SYDVKM. Between the trimmed V and J ends, which lost 3 bases and 5 bases, there was a span of 10 bases. The CDR3 has 13 amino acids. This CDR3 reads CASSFGRETEAFF. DNA for the CDR3: TGTGCCAGCAGTTTCGGTCGGGAGACTGAAGCTTTCTTT.

The chain couples TRBV28 to TRBJ1-5; TRBD1 matches at 7 bases. V was clipped by 10 bases and J by 2 bases; unmatched bases: 14. Germline-derived CDR1 and CDR2 are MDHEN and SYDVKM. This CDR3 has 16 amino acids. CDR3 sequence reads: CATQVGTRGGNQPQHF. In DNA form, the CDR3 reads TGTGCCACCCAGGTGGGGACCAGGGGGGGCAATCAGCCCCAGCATTTT. Full variable domain (remainder filled in from reference TRBV28 and TRBJ1-5): DVKVTQSSRYLVKRTGEKVFLECVQDMDHENMFWYRQDPGLGLRLIYFSYDVKMKEKGDIPEGYSVSREKKERFSLILESASTNQTSMYLCATQVGTRGGNQPQHFGDGTRLSIL.

V and J are TRBV7-6 and TRBJ1-1; 7 nucleotides align to TRBD1. V gave up 1 base and J gave up 11 bases; unmatched junction bases: 10. The CDR3 is made up of 14 amino acids. Germline CDR1 SGHVS, CDR2 FNYEAQ. Here the CDR3 reads CASSLGTGPSGAFF. The CDR3 coding sequence is TGTGCCAGCAGCTTAGGGACAGGCCCTAGTGGGGCTTTCTTT. The variable domain in full, with the rest retrieved from reference TRBV7-6 and TRBJ1-1, is GAGVSQSPRYKVTKRGQDVALRCDPISGHVSLYWYRQALGQGPEFLTYFNYEAQQDKSGLPNDRFSAERPEGSISTLTIQRTEQRDSAMYRCASSLGTGPSGAFFGQGTRLTVV.

The chain joins TRBV3-1 (or the pseudogene TRBV3-2) to TRBJ2-1; 7 nucleotides match TRBD2. In germline, CDR1 is LGHDT, CDR2 YNNKEL (reference sequence). The CDR3 loop spans 16 amino acids. V dropped 4 bases and J dropped 0; count of bases not matched to a gene: 6. The CDR3 here is CASSPTSFGSYNEQFF. The CDR3 region has the DNA TGTGCCAGCAGCCCGACTAGCTTCGGCTCCTACAATGAGCAGTTCTTC.

The chain is built from TRBV28 and TRBJ2-7; 9 nucleotides match TRBD2. Trimming cost V 5 bases and J 0 bases; bases outside gene matches: 8. Germline V gene lookup returns CDR1 MDHEN and CDR2 SYDVKM. The CDR3 totals 16 residues. The chain's CDR3 is CASSPLLAGRSYEQYF. CDR3 coding DNA: TGTGCCAGCAGTCCACTCCTAGCGGGACGCTCCTACGAGCAGTACTTC.

The chain's CDR3 is CSVDSPGLTYNEQFF. The DNA for the CDR3 is TGCAGCGTTGATTCACCCGGGTTGACCTACAATGAGCAGTTCTTC. The chain is built from TRBV29-1 and TRBJ2-1; the D is unclear. The germline V gene encodes CDR1 SQVTM and CDR2 ANQGSEA. V was trimmed by 3 bases and J by 2 bases, leaving 14 bases between them. CDR3 length: 15 amino acids.

The chain uses TRBV27 and TRBJ2-1, with 12 bases that match TRBD2. Germline V lookup: CDR1 MNHEY, CDR2 SMNVEV (reference sequence). The V gene end was trimmed by 1 base and the J gene end by 9 bases; junction bases not matched to a gene: 4. The CDR3 spans 15 residues. The CDR3 nucleotides are TGTGCCAGCAGTTTATTTACGGGACTAGCGGGTGAGCAGTTCTTC. As protein: CASSLFTGLAGEQFF.

This clone was observed a single time. The chain joins TRBV5-4 to TRBJ2-5, with 10 positions matching TRBD1. The CDR3 length is 15 residues. V shed 4 bases, J shed 2 bases, and the junction held 5 bases outside the gene matches. Germline V gene sequence: CDR1 SGHNT, CDR2 YYREEE (reference sequence). Written as DNA, the CDR3 is TGTGCCAGCAGCCTAGGACAGGGGGTTCAAGAGACCCAGTACTTC. This encodes CASSLGQGVQETQYF.

About this clone itself: Distinct nucleotide sequences in the sample also encode this CDR3. The chain links TRBV11-2 to TRBJ2-7; 11 bases line up with TRBD2. The V gene end was trimmed by 4 bases and the J gene end by 4 bases; junction bases not matched to a gene: 9. The germline V gene has CDR1 SGHAT and CDR2 FQNNGV. The CDR3 is 16 residues long. The CDR3 loop reads CASSSLAGGPVYEQYF. CDR3 DNA: TGTGCCAGCAGCTCCTTAGCGGGAGGGCCGGTTTACGAGCAGTACTTC.

In its sample, this clone was seen once. The chain joins TRBV12-3 or TRBV12-4 to TRBJ2-7; 8 positions agree with TRBD1. CDR3 length: 12 residues. V shed 5 bases, J shed 6 bases, and the junction held 3 bases outside the gene matches. CDR3: CASSKTGGEQYF. The CDR3 bases are TGTGCCAGCAGTAAAACAGGGGGCGAGCAGTACTTC.

The chain employs TRBV28 and TRBJ2-7; perhaps TRBD2 as D (6 bases). This CDR3 is 15 amino acids long. Germline V gene lookup returns CDR1 MDHEN and CDR2 SYDVKM. V was pared by 8 bases and J by 4 bases, with 21 bases between. CDR3 residues: CASLSLGDFDYEQYF. CDR3 DNA sequence: TGTGCCAGCCTTTCTTTGGGGGACTTCGATTACGAGCAGTACTTC.

The chain recombines TRBV4-1 with TRBJ1-6; a weak D match, TRBD1 (5 bases). The CDR3 is 17 amino acids. Germline V gene sequence: CDR1 MGHRA, CDR2 YSYEKL. Trimming stripped 5 bases from V and 2 bases from J, with 16 bases between. CDR3 protein: CASSSSGGSTYNSPLHF. The CDR3 DNA sequence: TGCGCCAGCAGCTCTTCCGGGGGGTCCACCTATAATTCACCCCTCCACTTT.

The rearrangement joins TRBV29-1 to TRBJ2-7, with 9 bases fitting TRBD2. The CDR3 totals 15 residues. The junction had 11 bases not matched to a gene; V was cut back by 7 bases and J by 1 base. In germline, CDR1 is SQVTM, CDR2 ANQGSEA. The CDR3 sequence is CSGGGKTSGSYEQYF. As DNA, the CDR3 is TGCAGCGGGGGGGGGAAGACTAGCGGTTCCTACGAGCAGTACTTC.

This sequence joins TRBV14 and TRBJ2-1, with D possibly matching TRBD2 (5 bases). Per the germline V gene, CDR1 is SGHDN and CDR2 is FVKESK. CDR3 length equals 16 residues. V was trimmed by 1 base and J by 4 bases, leaving 14 bases between them. The CDR3 nucleotides read TGTGCCAGCAGCCAAGGGCGAAGGCGGGTATACAATGAGCAGTTCTTC. It codes for CASSQGRRRVYNEQFF.

This sequence joins TRBV10-3 and TRBJ2-3; tentative D call: TRBD1 (5 bases). There are 15 residues in the CDR3. In germline, CDR1 is ENHRY, CDR2 SYGVKD. V was shortened by 3 bases and J by 3 bases, with 13 bases between the two germline ends. CDR3 nucleotides: TGTGCCATCAGTGACCCTCAGGGATGGACAGATACGCAGTATTTT. This gives the protein CAISDPQGWTDTQYF.

This clone was seen a single time. The rearrangement joins TRBV5-6 to TRBJ2-7, with unresolved D. Trimming stripped 0 bases from V and 2 bases from J, with 9 bases between. This CDR3 comprises 14 residues. Per the germline V gene, CDR1 is SGHDT and CDR2 is YYEEEE. DNA for the CDR3: TGTGCCAGCAGCTTGGTGAACTCCCCCTACGAGCAGTACTTC. It yields the protein CASSLVNSPYEQYF.

V is TRBV29-1 and J is TRBJ1-1; D may be TRBD1 (5 bases). From germline, CDR1 is SQVTM and CDR2 ANQGSEA. V lost 4 bases and J lost 3, with 6 bases in between. The CDR3 extends over 11 amino acids. This CDR3 is CSVGGDTEAFF. CDR3 nucleotides: TGCAGCGTTGGGGGGGACACTGAAGCTTTCTTT.

This chain uses TRBV25-1 with TRBJ2-1; TRBD2 aligns across 13 bases. Germline assignment: CDR1 MGHDK and CDR2 SYGVNS. The ends lost 3 bases at V and 4 bases at J; junction bases unmatched: 9. The CDR3 runs to 18 residues. For the CDR3, the DNA is TGTGCCAGCAGTGACCCCAGTCAGGGACTAGCGGGATACAATGAGCAGTTCTTC. This sequence encodes CASSDPSQGLAGYNEQFF.

The chain combines TRBV10-2 with TRBJ1-5; no reliable D call. CDR1 is WSHSY, CDR2 SAAADI, per germline. This CDR3 contains 13 residues. Trimming stripped 4 bases from V and 3 bases from J, with 7 bases between. CDR3 protein: CASSVTNNQPQHF. The CDR3 DNA sequence: TGCGCCAGCAGTGTTACAAACAATCAGCCCCAGCATTTT.

The rearrangement joins TRBV13 to TRBJ1-2; 7 bases agree with TRBD1. The CDR3 totals 14 residues. The germline V gene has CDR1 PRHDT and CDR2 FYEKMQ (reference sequence). J was trimmed by 4 bases and V by 1 base; bases with no gene match: 3. For the CDR3, the DNA is TGTGCCAGCAGCTTAGCGGACAGGAGCTATGGCTACACCTTC. Translated: CASSLADRSYGYTF.